This entry concerns a single TCR beta chain. No antigen is known for it. Source study methods: Filtering was not the same, since immunoSEQ gave junction-only sequences without quality scores. Generated by immunoSEQ multiplex PCR, the TCRdb table keeps only in-frame clones and is missing some. D and trimming were read from the DNA, whereas the V and J calls and clone size are those reported in that table. This sample yields 2.5 million or so clones, of which approximately 90% are seen a single time; around 0.14% belongs to the top ten. The sample originates from a study of shared clonotypes between healthy human individuals. For the study at large: The study used three CD4 naive, three CD4 memory, two CD8 naive and one CD8 memory plate per donor. Study-wide points: In having few donors, the study represented limited genetic and exposure-history diversity.

Recent vaccinations or acute infections were absent in the healthy HIV-negative adult donors. This CDR3 comprises 13 residues. Germline CDR1 and CDR2: SGDLS and YYNGEE. Sample: naive CD4+ T cells sorted from blood. Indicated subset: CD45RA+ positively selected. The V and J genes are TRBV9 and TRBJ2-5; D is ambiguous. Near its end, the DNA agrees better with TRBJ2-7, so the J call may be wrong. The receptor was isolated from a man aged 18 to 29 in good health. CDR3 sequence (DNA): TGTGCCAGCAGCCCCTCGGAACCTTACGAGCAGTACTTC. Encoded protein: CASSPSEPYEQYF.